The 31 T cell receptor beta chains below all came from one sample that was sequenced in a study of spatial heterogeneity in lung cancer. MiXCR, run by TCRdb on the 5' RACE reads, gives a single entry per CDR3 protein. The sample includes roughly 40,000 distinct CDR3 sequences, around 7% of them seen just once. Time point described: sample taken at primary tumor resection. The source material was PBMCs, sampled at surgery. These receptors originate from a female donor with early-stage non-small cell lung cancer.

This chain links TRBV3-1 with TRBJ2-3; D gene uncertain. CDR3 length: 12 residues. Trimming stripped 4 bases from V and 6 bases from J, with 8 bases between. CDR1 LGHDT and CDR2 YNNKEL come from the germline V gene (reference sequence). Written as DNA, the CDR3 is TGTGCCAGCAGCCTGAACTTGGATACGCAGTATTTT. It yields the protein CASSLNLDTQYF.

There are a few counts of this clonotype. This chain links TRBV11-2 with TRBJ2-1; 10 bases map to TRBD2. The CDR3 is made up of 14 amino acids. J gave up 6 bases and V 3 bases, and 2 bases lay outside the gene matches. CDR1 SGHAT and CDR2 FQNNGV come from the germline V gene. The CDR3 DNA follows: TGTGCCAGCAGCTTCCAGCGGGGGGGCAATGAGCAGTTCTTC. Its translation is CASSFQRGGNEQFF.

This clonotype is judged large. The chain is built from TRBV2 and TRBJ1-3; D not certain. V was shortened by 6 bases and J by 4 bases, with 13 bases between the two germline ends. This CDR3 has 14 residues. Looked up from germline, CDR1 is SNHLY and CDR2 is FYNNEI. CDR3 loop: CASSWMGLGNTIYF. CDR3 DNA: TGTGCCAGCAGCTGGATGGGGTTGGGAAACACCATATATTTT.

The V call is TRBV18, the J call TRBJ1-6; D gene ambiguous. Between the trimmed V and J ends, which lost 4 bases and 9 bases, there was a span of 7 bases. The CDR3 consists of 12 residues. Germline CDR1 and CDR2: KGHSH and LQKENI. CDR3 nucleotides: TGTGCCAGCTCACTAGACCTTTCACCCCTCCACTTT. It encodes CASSLDLSPLHF.

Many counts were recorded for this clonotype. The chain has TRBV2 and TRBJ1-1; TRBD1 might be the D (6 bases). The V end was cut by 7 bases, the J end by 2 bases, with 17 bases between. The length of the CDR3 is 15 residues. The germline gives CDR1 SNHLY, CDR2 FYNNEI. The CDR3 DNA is TGTGCCAGCATAGATAATGGGACACCAAACACTGAAGCTTTCTTT. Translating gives CASIDNGTPNTEAFF.

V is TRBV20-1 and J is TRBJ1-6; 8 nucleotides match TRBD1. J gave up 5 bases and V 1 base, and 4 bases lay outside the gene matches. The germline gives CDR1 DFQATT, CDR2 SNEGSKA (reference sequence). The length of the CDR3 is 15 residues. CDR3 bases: TGCAGTGCTAGAGGTCAGACAGGGGATAATTCACCCCTCCACTTT. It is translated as CSARGQTGDNSPLHF.

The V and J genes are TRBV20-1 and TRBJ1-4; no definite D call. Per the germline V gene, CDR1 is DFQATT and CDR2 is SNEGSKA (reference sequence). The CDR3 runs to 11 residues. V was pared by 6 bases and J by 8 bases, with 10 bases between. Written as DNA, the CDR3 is TGCAGTGCCTCGGACGGCGAAAAACTGTTTTTT. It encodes CSASDGEKLFF.

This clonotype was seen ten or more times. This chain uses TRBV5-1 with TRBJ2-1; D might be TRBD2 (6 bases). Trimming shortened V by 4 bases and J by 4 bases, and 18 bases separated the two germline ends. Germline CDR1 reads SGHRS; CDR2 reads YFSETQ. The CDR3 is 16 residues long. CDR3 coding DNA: TGCGCCAGCAGCCTAGCCCCGAATAGCGGTTACAATGAGCAGTTCTTC. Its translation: CASSLAPNSGYNEQFF.

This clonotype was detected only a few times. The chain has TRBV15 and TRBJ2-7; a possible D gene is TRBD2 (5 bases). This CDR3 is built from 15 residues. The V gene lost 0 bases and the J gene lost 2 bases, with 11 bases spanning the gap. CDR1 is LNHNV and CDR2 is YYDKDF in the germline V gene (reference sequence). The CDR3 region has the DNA TGTGCCACCAGCAGAGAAAGAGGGTTTACCTACGAGCAGTACTTC. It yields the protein CATSRERGFTYEQYF.

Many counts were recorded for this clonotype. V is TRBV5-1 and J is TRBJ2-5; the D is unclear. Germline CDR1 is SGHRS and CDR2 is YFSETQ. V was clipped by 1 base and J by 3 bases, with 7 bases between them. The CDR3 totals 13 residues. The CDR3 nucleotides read TGCGCCAGCAGCTTGCCAGTAGAAGAGACCCAGTACTTC. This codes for CASSLPVEETQYF.

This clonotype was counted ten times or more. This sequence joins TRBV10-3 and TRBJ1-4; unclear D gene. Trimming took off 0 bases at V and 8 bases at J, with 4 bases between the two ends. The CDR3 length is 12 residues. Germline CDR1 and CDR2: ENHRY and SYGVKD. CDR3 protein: CAISESTEKLFF. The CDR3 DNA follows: TGTGCCATCAGTGAGTCGACCGAAAAACTGTTTTTT.

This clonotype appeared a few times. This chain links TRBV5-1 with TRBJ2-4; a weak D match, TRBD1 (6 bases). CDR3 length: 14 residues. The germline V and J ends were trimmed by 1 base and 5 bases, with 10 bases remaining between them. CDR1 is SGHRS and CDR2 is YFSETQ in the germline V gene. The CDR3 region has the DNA TGCGCCAGCAGCTTGCCAGGGGCAGAAAACATTCAGTACTTC. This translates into CASSLPGAENIQYF.

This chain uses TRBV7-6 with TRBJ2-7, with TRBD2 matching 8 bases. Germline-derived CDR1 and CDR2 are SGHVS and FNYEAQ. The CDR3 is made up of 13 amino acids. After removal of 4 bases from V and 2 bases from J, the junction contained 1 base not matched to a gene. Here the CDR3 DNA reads TGTGCCAGCAGCTCGGGACTAGCCTACGAGCAGTACTTC. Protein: CASSSGLAYEQYF.

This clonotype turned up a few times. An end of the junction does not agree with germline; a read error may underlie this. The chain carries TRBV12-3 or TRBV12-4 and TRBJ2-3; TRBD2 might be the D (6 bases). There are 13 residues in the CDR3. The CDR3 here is CASSQAGAGISHF. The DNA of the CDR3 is TGTGCCAGCAGCCAAGCCGGGGCGGGGATCTCGCATTTT.

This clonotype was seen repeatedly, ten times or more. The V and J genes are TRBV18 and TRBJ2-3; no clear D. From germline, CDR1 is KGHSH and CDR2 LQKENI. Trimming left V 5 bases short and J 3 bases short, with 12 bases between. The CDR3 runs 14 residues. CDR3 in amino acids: CASSNYAETDTQYF. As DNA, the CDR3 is TGTGCCAGCTCAAATTACGCGGAAACAGATACGCAGTATTTT. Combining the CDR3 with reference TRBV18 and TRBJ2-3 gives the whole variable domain NAGVMQNPRHLVRRRGQEARLRCSPMKGHSHVYWYRQLPEEGLKFMVYLQKENIIDESGMPKERFSAEFPKEGPSILRIQQVVRGDSAAYFCASSNYAETDTQYFGPGTRLTVL.

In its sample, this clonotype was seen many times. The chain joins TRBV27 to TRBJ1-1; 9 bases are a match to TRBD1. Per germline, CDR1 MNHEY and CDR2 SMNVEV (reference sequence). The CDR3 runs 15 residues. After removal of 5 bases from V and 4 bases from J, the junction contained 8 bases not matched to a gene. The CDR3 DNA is TGTGCCAGCAGTAAAGGACAGGGGAGTGGCACTGAAGCTTTCTTT. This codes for CASSKGQGSGTEAFF.

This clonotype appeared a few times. The CDR3 reads CASRGQSQETQYF. The DNA for the CDR3 is TGCGCCAGCAGAGGACAGAGCCAAGAGACCCAGTACTTC. This chain joins TRBV5-1 and TRBJ2-5, with D possibly TRBD1 on 6 matching bases. Germline V gene lookup returns CDR1 SGHRS and CDR2 YFSETQ. The CDR3 is 13 residues long. The V gene lost 5 bases and the J gene lost 1 base, with 9 bases spanning the gap.

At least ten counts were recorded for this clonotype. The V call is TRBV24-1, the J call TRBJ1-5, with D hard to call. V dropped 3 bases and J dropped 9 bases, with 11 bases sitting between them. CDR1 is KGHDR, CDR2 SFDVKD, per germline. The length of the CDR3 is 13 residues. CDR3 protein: CATSDRFGLPQHF. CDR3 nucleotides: TGTGCCACCAGTGATCGTTTCGGACTGCCCCAGCATTTT.

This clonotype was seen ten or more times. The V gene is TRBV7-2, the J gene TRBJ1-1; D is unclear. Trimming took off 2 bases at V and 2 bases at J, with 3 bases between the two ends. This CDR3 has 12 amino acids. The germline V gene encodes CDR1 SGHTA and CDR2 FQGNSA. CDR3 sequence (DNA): TGTGCCAGCAGCTTATATAACACTGAAGCTTTCTTT. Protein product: CASSLYNTEAFF.

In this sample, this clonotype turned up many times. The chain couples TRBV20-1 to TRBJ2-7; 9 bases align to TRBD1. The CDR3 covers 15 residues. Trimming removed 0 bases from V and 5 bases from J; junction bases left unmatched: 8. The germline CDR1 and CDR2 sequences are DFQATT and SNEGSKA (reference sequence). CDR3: CSARDPTGGAHEQYF. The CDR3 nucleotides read TGCAGTGCTAGAGATCCAACAGGGGGCGCGCACGAGCAGTACTTC.

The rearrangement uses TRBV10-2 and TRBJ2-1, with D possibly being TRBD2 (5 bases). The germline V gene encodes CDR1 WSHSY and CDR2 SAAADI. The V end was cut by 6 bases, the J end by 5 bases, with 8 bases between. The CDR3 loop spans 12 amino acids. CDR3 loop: CASRRVDNEQFF. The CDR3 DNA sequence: TGCGCCAGCAGGAGGGTCGACAATGAGCAGTTCTTC.

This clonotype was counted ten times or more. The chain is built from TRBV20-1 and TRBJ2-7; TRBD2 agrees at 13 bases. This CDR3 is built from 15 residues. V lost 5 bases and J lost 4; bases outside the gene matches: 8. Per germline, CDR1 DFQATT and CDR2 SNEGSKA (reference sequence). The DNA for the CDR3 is TGCAGTGCTGAGGGACTAGCGGGGAAAAGTTACGAGCAGTACTTC. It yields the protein CSAEGLAGKSYEQYF.

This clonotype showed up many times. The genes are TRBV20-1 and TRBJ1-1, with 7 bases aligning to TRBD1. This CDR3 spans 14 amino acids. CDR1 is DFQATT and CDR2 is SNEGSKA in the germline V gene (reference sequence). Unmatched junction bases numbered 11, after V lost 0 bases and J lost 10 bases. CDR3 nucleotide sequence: TGCAGTGCTAGAGATCGGGGGGGACAGTGGATAGCTTTCTTT. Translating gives CSARDRGGQWIAFF.

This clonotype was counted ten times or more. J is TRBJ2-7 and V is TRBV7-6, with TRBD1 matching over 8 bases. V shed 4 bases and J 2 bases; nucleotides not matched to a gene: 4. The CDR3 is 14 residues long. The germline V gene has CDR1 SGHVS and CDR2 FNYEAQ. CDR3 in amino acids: CASSSVTGAYEQYF. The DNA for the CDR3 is TGTGCCAGCAGCTCAGTGACAGGGGCCTACGAGCAGTACTTC.

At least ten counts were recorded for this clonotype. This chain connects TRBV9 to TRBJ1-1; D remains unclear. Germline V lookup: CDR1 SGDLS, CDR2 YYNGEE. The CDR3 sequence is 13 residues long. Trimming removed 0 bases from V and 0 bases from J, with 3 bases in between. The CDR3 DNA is TGTGCCAGCAGCGTAGCGGTGAACACTGAAGCTTTCTTT. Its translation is CASSVAVNTEAFF.

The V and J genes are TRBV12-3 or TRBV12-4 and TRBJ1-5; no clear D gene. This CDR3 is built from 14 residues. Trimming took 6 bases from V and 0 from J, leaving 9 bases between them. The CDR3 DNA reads TGTGCCAGCAGCATAAATTATAGCAATCAGCCCCAGCATTTT. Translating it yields CASSINYSNQPQHF.

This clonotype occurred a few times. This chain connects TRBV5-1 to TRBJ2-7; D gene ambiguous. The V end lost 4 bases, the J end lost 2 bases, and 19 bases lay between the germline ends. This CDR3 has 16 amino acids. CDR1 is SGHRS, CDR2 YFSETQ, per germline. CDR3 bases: TGCGCCAGCAGCCGCTTGGCAGGCCCTATGACCTACGAGCAGTACTTC. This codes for CASSRLAGPMTYEQYF.

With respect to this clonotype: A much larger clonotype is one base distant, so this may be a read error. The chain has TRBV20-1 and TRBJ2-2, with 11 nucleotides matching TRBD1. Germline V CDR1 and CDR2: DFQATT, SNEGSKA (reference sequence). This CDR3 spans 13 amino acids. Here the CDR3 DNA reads TGCAGTGCTGGGACAGGGGGTACCGTGGAGCTGTTTTTT. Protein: CSAGTGGTVELFF.

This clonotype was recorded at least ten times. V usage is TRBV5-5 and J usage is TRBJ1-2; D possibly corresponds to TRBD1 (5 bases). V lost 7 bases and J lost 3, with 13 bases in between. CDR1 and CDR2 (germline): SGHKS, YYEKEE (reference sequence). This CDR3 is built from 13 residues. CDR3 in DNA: TGTGCCAGCCAGGGCCCGGAATACTATGGCTACACCTTC. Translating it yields CASQGPEYYGYTF.

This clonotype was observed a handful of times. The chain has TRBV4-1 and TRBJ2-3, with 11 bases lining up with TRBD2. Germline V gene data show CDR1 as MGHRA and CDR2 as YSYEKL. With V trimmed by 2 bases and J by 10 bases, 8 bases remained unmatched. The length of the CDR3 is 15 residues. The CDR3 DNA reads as TGCGCCAGCAGCCAAAGTACTAGCGGGGGTACGCCGCAGTATTTT. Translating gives CASSQSTSGGTPQYF.

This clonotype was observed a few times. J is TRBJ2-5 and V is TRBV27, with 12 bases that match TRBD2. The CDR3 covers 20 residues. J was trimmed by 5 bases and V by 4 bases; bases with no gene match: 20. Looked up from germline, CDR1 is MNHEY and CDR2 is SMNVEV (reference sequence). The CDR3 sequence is CASSSLTSGGDGLDSETQYF. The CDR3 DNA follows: TGTGCCAGCAGTTCTCTGACTAGCGGGGGAGATGGGTTGGATTCGGAGACCCAGTACTTC.